These 13 T cell receptor beta chains originate from one sample sequenced in a study of cytomegalovirus exposure and HLA in healthy donors. The primer mix had 60 Vbeta and 13 Jbeta primers. Data came from immunoSEQ multiplex PCR; TCRdb stores just in-frame clones and leaves some out. Altogether more than 95,000 clones are present, approximately 76% being singletons, with the ten largest covering roughly 5.4%. The specimen sequenced was PBMCs. Source of these receptors: a young woman in good health and CMV-seropositive.

The table lists this clone with a few counts. V is TRBV2 and J is TRBJ2-1; maybe TRBD1 (5 bases). V lost 6 bases and J 8 bases, leaving 14 bases between the germline ends. The CDR3 is 13 residues long. Germline V gives CDR1 SNHLY, CDR2 FYNNEI. CDR3 loop: CASRARTYDEQFF. The CDR3 region has the DNA TGTGCCAGCAGGGCCCGGACATATGATGAGCAGTTCTTC.

This rearrangement joins TRBV25-1 to TRBJ2-7, with D possibly TRBD2 on 6 matching bases. The CDR3 sequence is 14 residues long. Between the trimmed V and J ends, which lost 4 bases and 3 bases, there was a span of 13 bases. Per the germline V gene, CDR1 is MGHDK and CDR2 is SYGVNS. In DNA form, the CDR3 reads TGTGCCAGCAGTGGACTAGTGGGGGGCTACGAGCAGTACTTC. This gives the protein CASSGLVGGYEQYF.

This chain connects TRBV10-2 to TRBJ2-7; 9 nucleotides match TRBD1. Per germline, CDR1 WSHSY and CDR2 SAAADI. After removal of 7 bases from V and 4 bases from J, the junction contained 14 bases not matched to a gene. This CDR3 contains 16 residues. For the CDR3, the DNA is TGCGCCAGCACCGATGGTACCGGGACAGGGAAATACGAGCAGTACTTC. Protein: CASTDGTGTGKYEQYF.

The count of this clone is one. V usage is TRBV6-5 and J usage is TRBJ2-5; D remains ambiguous. Germline loops: CDR1 MNHEY, CDR2 SVGAGI. Trimming removed 6 bases from V and 0 bases from J, with 14 bases in between. The CDR3 totals 15 residues. CDR3 nucleotide sequence: TGTGCCAGCAGAGCCAGCAGGATTTACCAAGAGACCCAGTACTTC. Amino acids: CASRASRIYQETQYF.

In this sample, this clone turned up a few times. The genes are TRBV27 and TRBJ1-2, with 7 bases lining up with TRBD1. Germline-derived CDR1 and CDR2 are MNHEY and SMNVEV (reference sequence). V dropped 6 bases and J dropped 8; count of bases not matched to a gene: 12. This CDR3 has 14 residues. The CDR3 spells CASRRTDRFLGYTF. CDR3 sequence (DNA): TGTGCCAGCAGACGAACGGACAGGTTTCTCGGCTACACCTTC.

The CDR3 DNA sequence: TGTGCCAGCAGTTTATGGCAGGGATCTCAGAACACTGAAGCTTTCTTT. It encodes CASSLWQGSQNTEAFF. The V call is TRBV28, the J call TRBJ1-1; D is perhaps TRBD1 (5 bases). The CDR3 length is 16 residues. With 0 bases removed from V and 1 base from J, the gap between germline ends came to 12 bases. CDR1 MDHEN and CDR2 SYDVKM come from the germline V gene. Combining the CDR3 with reference TRBV28 and TRBJ1-1 gives the whole variable domain DVKVTQSSRYLVKRTGEKVFLECVQDMDHENMFWYRQDPGLGLRLIYFSYDVKMKEKGDIPEGYSVSREKKERFSLILESASTNQTSMYLCASSLWQGSQNTEAFFGQGTRLTVV.

This sequence joins TRBV2 and TRBJ2-3; 8 bases fit TRBD2. Trimming removed 8 bases from V and 4 bases from J; junction bases left unmatched: 5. The CDR3 has 13 amino acids. Germline V gene lookup returns CDR1 SNHLY and CDR2 FYNNEI. The CDR3 sequence: CASGLAGPDTQYF. The CDR3 coding sequence is TGTGCCAGCGGGCTAGCGGGCCCAGATACGCAGTATTTT. Drawing the rest from reference TRBV2 and TRBJ2-3, the complete variable domain is EPEVTQTPSHQVTQMGQEVILRCVPISNHLYFYWYRQILGQKVEFLVSFYNNEISEKSEIFDDQFSVERPDGSNFTLKIRSTKLEDSAMYFCASGLAGPDTQYFGPGTRLTVL.

This chain joins TRBV30 and TRBJ1-6; D is unclear. This CDR3 region has 13 residues. The germline V gene encodes CDR1 GTSNPN and CDR2 SVGIG (reference sequence). The V gene lost 1 base and the J gene lost 9 bases, with 10 bases spanning the gap. The CDR3 loop is CAWSDSSGSPLHF. The CDR3 bases are TGTGCCTGGAGTGATAGCTCGGGTTCACCCCTCCACTTT.

The chain couples TRBV12-5 to TRBJ1-1, with TRBD1 identical over 10 bases. The CDR3 consists of 16 residues. V gave up 0 bases and J gave up 5 bases; unmatched junction bases: 6. Germline CDR1 is LGHNT and CDR2 is FRNRAP. DNA for the CDR3: TGTGCTAGTGGTTTGGTCCCGGGACAGGGGATAACTGAAGCTTTCTTT. It encodes CASGLVPGQGITEAFF.

The V and J genes are TRBV6-6 and TRBJ2-5; a weak D match, TRBD2 (5 bases). With 7 bases removed from V and 2 bases from J, the gap between germline ends came to 8 bases. Germline V gene data show CDR1 as MNHNY and CDR2 as SVGAGI (reference sequence). This CDR3 spans 12 amino acids. In nucleotides, the CDR3 is TGTGCCAGCACCACGGGGCAAGAGACCCAGTACTTC. Its translation is CASTTGQETQYF.

V gene TRBV10-3 combines with J gene TRBJ1-4, with TRBD1 matching 8 bases. CDR3 size: 14 residues. Germline values: CDR1 ENHRY, CDR2 SYGVKD. V lost 0 bases to trimming and J lost 8 bases; unmatched junction nucleotides: 2. The CDR3 DNA sequence: TGTGCCATCAGTGAGTCGCGACAGGGGGAAAAACTGTTTTTT. It translates to CAISESRQGEKLFF.

Remarks on this clone: It is likely a read error, because the conserved phenylalanine at the end of the CDR3 is missing. The chain recombines TRBV30 with TRBJ2-3; perhaps TRBD2 as D (5 bases). The CDR3 is 12 residues long. V lost 4 bases to trimming and J lost 2 bases, with 7 bases between them. Germline V gene data show CDR1 as GTSNPN and CDR2 as SVGIG (reference sequence). The CDR3, as DNA: TGTGCCTGGACCCGGGACACAGATACGCAGTATGTT. This codes for CAWTRDTDTQYV.

The chain has TRBV15 and TRBJ2-7; 8 bases line up with TRBD2. Germline V gives CDR1 LNHNV, CDR2 YYDKDF (reference sequence). The CDR3 consists of 16 residues. Unmatched junction bases numbered 13, after V lost 0 bases and J lost 9 bases. This chain's CDR3 is CATSRDFLAGPGGQYF. CDR3 nucleotide sequence: TGTGCCACCAGCAGAGATTTTCTAGCGGGTCCCGGAGGGCAGTACTTC.